This T cell receptor (beta chain) was recovered during a study of T cell responses to AZD1222 COVID-19 vaccine. Study-level points and caveats: Repertoires were obtained solely post-peak T cell response. The donors showed a predominance of white British ancestry and of females, with possible underestimation of clonal diversity.

V was clipped by 7 bases and J by 4 bases; unmatched bases: 15. The germline V gene has CDR1 LGHNA and CDR2 YNFKEQ. The CDR3 has 17 amino acids. Concerning this clone: Its antigen is undetermined.

Here immunoSEQ multiplex PCR was the method, and the copy in TCRdb shows in-frame clones only, minus some. The profile shows fewer than 150,000 clones, about 93% of them singletons. Second-dose schedules of about 4 or about 12 weeks were combined. The V gene is TRBV4-2, the J gene TRBJ2-2, with 7 bases lining up with TRBD1. This TCR was sampled from an adult who received the AZD1222 COVID-19 vaccine. Sequencing used peripheral blood, obtained 28 days after the second AZD1222 dose. The DNA of the CDR3 is TGTGCCAGCAACAATCAGGGGGTGGAGGTTGGCACCGGGGAGCTGTTTTTT. It translates to CASNNQGVEVGTGELFF.